This T cell receptor (beta chain) was documented in a study of blood T cell repertoires in COVID-19. Germline lookup yields CDR1 SGHTA and CDR2 FQGNSA. Trimming removed 1 base from V and 1 base from J, with 10 bases in between. The CDR3 covers 15 residues. Profiled with immunoSEQ multiplex PCR; TCRdb holds only in-frame clones, not every one. Of fewer than 350,000 clones listed, almost 90% are singletons. This sequence was found in a woman aged 18-29 years with acute COVID-19. The sample comprised PBMCs or T cells enriched from blood (not recorded which). This chain uses TRBV7-2 with TRBJ2-5, with D uncertain. This chain's CDR3 is CASSLVVQSQETQYF. Written as DNA, the CDR3 is TGTGCCAGCAGCTTAGTAGTCCAAAGCCAAGAGACCCAGTACTTC.